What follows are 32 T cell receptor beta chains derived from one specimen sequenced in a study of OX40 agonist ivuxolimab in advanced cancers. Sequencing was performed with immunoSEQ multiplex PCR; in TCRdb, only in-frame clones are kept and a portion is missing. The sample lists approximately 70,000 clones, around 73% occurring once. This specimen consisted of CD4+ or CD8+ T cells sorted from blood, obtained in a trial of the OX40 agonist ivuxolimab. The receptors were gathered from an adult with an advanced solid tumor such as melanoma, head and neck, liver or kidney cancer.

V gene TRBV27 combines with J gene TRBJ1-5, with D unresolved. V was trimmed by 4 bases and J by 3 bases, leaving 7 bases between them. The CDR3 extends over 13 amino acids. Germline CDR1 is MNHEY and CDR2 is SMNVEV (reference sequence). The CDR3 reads CASSWSSNQPQHF. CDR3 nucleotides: TGTGCCAGCAGTTGGTCTTCCAATCAGCCCCAGCATTTT.

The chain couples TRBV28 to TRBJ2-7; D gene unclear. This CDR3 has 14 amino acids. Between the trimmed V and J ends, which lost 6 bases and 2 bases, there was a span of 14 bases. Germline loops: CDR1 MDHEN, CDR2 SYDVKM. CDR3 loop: CASSTTSLPYEQYF. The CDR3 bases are TGTGCCAGCAGCACCACAAGCCTTCCCTACGAGCAGTACTTC.

CDR3 region: CATSFQSGIQPQHF. For the CDR3, the DNA is TGTGCCACTAGCTTTCAGTCAGGGATTCAGCCCCAGCATTTT. The rearrangement uses TRBV19 and TRBJ1-5; tentatively, D is TRBD1 (5 bases). The CDR3 loop spans 14 amino acids. Trimming stripped 10 bases from V and 6 bases from J, with 19 bases between. Per germline, CDR1 LNHDA and CDR2 SQIVND (reference sequence).

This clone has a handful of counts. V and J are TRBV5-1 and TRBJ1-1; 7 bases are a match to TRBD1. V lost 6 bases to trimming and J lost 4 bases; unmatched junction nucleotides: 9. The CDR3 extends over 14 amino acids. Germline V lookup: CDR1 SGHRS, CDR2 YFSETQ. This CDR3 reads CASTRQGLGTEAFF. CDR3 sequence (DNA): TGCGCCAGCACTCGACAGGGCTTGGGCACTGAAGCTTTCTTT.

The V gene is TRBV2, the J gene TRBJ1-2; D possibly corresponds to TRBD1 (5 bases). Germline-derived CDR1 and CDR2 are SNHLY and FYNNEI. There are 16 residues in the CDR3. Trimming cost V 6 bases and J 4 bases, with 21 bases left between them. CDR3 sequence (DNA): TGTGCCAGCAGCGTGAGGGGTGCGGCGGGGATCTATGGCTACACCTTC. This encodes CASSVRGAAGIYGYTF.

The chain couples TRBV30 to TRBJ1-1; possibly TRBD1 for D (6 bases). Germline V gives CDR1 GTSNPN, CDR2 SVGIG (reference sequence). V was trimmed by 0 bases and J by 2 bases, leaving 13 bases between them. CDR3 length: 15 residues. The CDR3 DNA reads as TGTGCCTGGAGTGTAGGGGGGACCTTCAACACTGAAGCTTTCTTT. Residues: CAWSVGGTFNTEAFF.

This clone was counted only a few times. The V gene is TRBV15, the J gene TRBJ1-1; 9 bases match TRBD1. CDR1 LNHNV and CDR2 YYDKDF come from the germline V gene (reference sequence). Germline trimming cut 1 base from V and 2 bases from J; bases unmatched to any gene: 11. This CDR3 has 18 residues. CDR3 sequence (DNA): TGTGCCACCAGCAGAGGGACAGGGGAGTCATATCTAAACACTGAAGCTTTCTTT. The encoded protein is CATSRGTGESYLNTEAFF.

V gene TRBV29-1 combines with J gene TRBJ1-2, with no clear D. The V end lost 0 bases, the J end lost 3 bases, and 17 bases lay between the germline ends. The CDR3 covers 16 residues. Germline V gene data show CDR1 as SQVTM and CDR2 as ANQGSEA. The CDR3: CSVEDLVGGQDYGYTF. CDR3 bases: TGCAGCGTTGAAGATCTGGTGGGTGGGCAGGACTATGGCTACACCTTC.

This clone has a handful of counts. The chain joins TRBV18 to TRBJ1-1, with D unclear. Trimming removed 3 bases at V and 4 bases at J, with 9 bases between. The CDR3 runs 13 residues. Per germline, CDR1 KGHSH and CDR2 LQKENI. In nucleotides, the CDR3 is TGTGCCAGCTCACCGGGAAGGTTCACTGAAGCTTTCTTT. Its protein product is CASSPGRFTEAFF.

The CDR3 here is CASSNDRGNEKLFF. For the CDR3, the DNA is TGTGCCAGCAGTAATGACAGGGGAAATGAAAAACTGTTTTTT. The chain combines TRBV2 with TRBJ1-4, with 8 bases matching TRBD1. Trimming cost V 5 bases and J 5 bases; bases outside gene matches: 4. CDR3 length equals 14 residues. Per the germline V gene, CDR1 is SNHLY and CDR2 is FYNNEI. Based on the CDR3 plus reference TRBV2 and TRBJ1-4, the full variable domain is EPEVTQTPSHQVTQMGQEVILRCVPISNHLYFYWYRQILGQKVEFLVSFYNNEISEKSEIFDDQFSVERPDGSNFTLKIRSTKLEDSAMYFCASSNDRGNEKLFFGSGTQLSVL.

The CDR3: CASSITRGQTVNYGYTF. Here the CDR3 DNA reads TGTGCCAGTAGTATAACCCGTGGGCAGACAGTTAACTATGGCTACACCTTC. The V and J genes are TRBV19 and TRBJ1-2; TRBD1 might be the D (5 bases). The germline V gene encodes CDR1 LNHDA and CDR2 SQIVND (reference sequence). V lost 2 bases and J lost 1, with 17 bases in between. The CDR3 has 17 amino acids.

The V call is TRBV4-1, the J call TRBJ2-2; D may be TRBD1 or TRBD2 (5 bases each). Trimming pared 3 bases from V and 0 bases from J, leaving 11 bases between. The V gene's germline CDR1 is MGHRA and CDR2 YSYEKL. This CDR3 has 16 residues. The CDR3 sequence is CASSQAGTTNTGELFF. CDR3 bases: TGCGCCAGCAGCCAGGCCGGGACCACGAACACCGGGGAGCTGTTTTTT.

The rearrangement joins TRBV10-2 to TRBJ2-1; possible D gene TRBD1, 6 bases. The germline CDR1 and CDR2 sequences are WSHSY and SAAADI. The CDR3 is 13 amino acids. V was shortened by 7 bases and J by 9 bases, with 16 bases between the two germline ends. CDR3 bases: TGCGCCAGCAACTCCCCCCAGGGGAGTGAGCAGTTCTTC. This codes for CASNSPQGSEQFF.

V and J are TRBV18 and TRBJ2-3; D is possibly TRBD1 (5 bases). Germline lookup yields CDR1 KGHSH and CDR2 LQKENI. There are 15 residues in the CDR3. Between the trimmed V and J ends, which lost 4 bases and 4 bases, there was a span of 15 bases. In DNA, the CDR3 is TGTGCCAGCTCACGCCTCAGGGCGAGGTCAGATACGCAGTATTTT. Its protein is CASSRLRARSDTQYF. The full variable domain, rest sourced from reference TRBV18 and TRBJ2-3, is NAGVMQNPRHLVRRRGQEARLRCSPMKGHSHVYWYRQLPEEGLKFMVYLQKENIIDESGMPKERFSAEFPKEGPSILRIQQVVRGDSAAYFCASSRLRARSDTQYFGPGTRLTVL.

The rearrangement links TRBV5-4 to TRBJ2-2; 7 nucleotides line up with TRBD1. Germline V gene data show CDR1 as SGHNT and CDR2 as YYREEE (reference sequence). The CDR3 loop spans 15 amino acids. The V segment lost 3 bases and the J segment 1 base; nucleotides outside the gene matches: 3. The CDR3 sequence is CASSSNRGNTGELFF. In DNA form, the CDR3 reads TGTGCCAGCAGCTCTAACAGGGGGAACACCGGGGAGCTGTTTTTT.

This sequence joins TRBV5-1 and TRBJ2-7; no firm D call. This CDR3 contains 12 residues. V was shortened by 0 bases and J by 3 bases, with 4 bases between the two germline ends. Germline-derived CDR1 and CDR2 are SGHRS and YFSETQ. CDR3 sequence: CASSLDIYEQYF. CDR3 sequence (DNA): TGCGCCAGCAGCTTGGACATCTACGAGCAGTACTTC.

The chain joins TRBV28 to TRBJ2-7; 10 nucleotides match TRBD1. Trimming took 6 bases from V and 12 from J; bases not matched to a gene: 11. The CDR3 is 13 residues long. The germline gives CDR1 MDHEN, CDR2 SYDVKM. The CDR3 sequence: CASRGRTGGSWYF. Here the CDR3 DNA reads TGTGCCAGCAGAGGCAGGACAGGGGGGTCCTGGTACTTC.

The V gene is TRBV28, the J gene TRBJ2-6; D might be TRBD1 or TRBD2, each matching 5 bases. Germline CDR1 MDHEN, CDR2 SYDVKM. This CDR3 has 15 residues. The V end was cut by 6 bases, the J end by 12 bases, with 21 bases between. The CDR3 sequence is CASRRGTDYRSVLTF. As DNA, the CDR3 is TGTGCCAGCAGGCGTGGGACGGATTACCGCTCCGTCCTGACTTTC. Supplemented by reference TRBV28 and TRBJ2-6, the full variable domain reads DVKVTQSSRYLVKRTGEKVFLECVQDMDHENMFWYRQDPGLGLRLIYFSYDVKMKEKGDIPEGYSVSREKKERFSLILESASTNQTSMYLCASRRGTDYRSVLTFGAGSRLTVL.

CDR3 in amino acids: CASSYTSGGARETQYF. The CDR3, as DNA: TGTGCCAGCAGTTACACTAGCGGGGGGGCCCGGGAGACCCAGTACTTC. The chain uses TRBV6-5 and TRBJ2-5; 13 nucleotides line up with TRBD2. The V and J ends lost 2 bases and 5 bases, in that order; junction bases with no gene match: 5. CDR1 MNHEY and CDR2 SVGAGI come from the germline V gene. The CDR3 has 16 residues.

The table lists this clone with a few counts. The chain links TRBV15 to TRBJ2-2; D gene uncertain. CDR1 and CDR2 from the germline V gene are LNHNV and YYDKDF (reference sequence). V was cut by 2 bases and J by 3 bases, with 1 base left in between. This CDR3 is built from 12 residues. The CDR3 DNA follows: TGTGCCACCAGCAGATACACCGGGGAGCTGTTTTTT. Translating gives CATSRYTGELFF.

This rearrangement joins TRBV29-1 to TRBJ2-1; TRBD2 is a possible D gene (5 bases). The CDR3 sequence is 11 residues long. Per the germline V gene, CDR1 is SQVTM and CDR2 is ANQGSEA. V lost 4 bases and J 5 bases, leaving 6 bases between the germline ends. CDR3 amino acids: CSVVANNEQFF. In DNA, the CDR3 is TGCAGCGTTGTAGCGAACAATGAGCAGTTCTTC.

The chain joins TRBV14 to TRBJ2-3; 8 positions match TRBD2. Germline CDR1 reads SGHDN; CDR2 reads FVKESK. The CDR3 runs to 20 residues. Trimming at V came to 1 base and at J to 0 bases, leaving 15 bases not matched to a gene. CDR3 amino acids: CASSQAAGGVSQTSTDTQYF. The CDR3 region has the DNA TGTGCCAGCAGCCAAGCCGCGGGGGGTGTCTCTCAAACTAGCACAGATACGCAGTATTTT.

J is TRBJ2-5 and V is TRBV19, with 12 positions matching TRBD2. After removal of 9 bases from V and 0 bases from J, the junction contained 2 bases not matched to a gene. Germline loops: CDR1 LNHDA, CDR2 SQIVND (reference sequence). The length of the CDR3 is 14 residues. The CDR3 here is CASGLAGYQETQYF. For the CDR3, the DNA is TGTGCCAGCGGACTAGCGGGGTACCAAGAGACCCAGTACTTC.

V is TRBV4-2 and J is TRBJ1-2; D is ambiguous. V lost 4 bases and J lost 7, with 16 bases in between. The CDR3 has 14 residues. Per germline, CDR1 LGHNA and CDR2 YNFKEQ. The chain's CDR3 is CASSLRTGAGGYTF. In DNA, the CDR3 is TGTGCCAGCAGCCTCCGGACGGGCGCAGGTGGCTACACCTTC.

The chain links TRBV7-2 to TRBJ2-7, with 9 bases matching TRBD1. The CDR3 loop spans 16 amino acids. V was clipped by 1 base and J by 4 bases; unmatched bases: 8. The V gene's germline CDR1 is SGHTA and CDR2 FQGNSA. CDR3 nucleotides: TGTGCCAGCAGCTTAGATCGGACAGGGGTTCAGTACGAGCAGTACTTC. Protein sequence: CASSLDRTGVQYEQYF.

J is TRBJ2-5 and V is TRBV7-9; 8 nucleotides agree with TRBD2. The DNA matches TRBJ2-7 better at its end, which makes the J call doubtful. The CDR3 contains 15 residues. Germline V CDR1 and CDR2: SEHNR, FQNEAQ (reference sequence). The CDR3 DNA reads TGTGCCAGCAGCGCCGTCAGCGGGGGTCCCTACGAGCAGTACTTC. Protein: CASSAVSGGPYEQYF.

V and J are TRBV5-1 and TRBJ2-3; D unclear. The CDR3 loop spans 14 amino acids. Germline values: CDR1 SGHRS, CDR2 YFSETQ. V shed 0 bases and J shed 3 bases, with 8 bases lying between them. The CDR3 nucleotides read TGCGCCAGCAGCTTGGGATTTAAGACAGATACGCAGTATTTT. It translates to CASSLGFKTDTQYF.

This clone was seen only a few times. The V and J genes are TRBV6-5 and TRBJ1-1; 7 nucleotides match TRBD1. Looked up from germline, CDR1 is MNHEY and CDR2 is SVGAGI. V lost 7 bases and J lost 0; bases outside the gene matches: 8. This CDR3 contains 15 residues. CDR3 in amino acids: CASNRDRNMNTEAFF. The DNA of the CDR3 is TGTGCCAGCAACCGGGACAGAAATATGAACACTGAAGCTTTCTTT.

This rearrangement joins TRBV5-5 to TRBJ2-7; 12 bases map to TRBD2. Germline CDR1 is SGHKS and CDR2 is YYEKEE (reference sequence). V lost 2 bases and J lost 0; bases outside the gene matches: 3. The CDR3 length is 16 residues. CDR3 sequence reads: CASSLTSGRPSYEQYF. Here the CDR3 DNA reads TGTGCCAGCAGCTTAACTAGCGGGAGGCCCTCCTACGAGCAGTACTTC. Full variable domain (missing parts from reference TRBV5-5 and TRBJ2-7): DAGVTQSPTHLIKTRGQQVTLRCSPISGHKSVSWYQQVLGQGPQFIFQYYEKEERGRGNFPDRFSARQFPNYSSELNVNALLLGDSALYLCASSLTSGRPSYEQYFGPGTRLTVT.

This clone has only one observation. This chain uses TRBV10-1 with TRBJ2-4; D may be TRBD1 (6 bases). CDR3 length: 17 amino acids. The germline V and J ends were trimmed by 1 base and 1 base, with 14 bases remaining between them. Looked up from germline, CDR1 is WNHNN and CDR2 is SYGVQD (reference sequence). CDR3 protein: CASSEYLWGQAKNIQYF. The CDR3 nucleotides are TGCGCCAGCAGTGAGTATCTTTGGGGGCAGGCCAAAAACATTCAGTACTTC.

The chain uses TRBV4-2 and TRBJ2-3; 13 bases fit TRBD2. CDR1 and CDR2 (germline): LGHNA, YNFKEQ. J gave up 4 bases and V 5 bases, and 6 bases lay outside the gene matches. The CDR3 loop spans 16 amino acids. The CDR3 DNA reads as TGTGCCAGCAGCATTGGACTAGCGGGAGAATCAGATACGCAGTATTTT. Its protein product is CASSIGLAGESDTQYF.

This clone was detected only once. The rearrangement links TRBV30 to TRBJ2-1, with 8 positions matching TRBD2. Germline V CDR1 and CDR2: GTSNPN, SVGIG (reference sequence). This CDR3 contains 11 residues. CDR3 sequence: CGSGTYNEQFF. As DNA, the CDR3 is TGTGGTAGCGGGACCTACAATGAGCAGTTCTTC.